This is a list of T cell receptor beta chains from one sample in a study of patients and donors after allogeneic stem cell transplantation. TCRdb recomputed calls from the RT-PCR reads with MiXCR, one row per CDR3 protein. This table has about 110,000 distinct CDR3 sequences, around 38% appearing once. Source material: blood, either unsorted or a sorted T cell fraction (not recorded which). These receptors were collected from a human donor who was either an allogeneic HSCT recipient or a stem cell or donor lymphocyte infusion donor (not recorded which). It is not recorded whose cells these are; they may come from a transplant donor. The CDR3 runs from the conserved cysteine through the conserved F or W. D genes are given only for firm matches. A row's size may be missing; if present it is once, few, many or a size class.

TRBD1 TRBJ2-3 TRBV6-2/TRBV6-3 few TGTGCCAGCAGTCGGACAGGGAGGACAGATACGCAGTATTTT CASSRTGRTDTQYF
NA TRBJ2-7 TRBV28 NA TGTGCCAGCAACTCTCCTCGGACAAATAACTACGAGCAGTACTTC CASNSPRTNNYEQYF
NA TRBJ2-5 TRBV7-3 few TGTGCCAGCAGCGGGAAACCGGGACCTCCCCCCGAGACCCAGTACTTC CASSGKPGPPPETQYF
NA TRBJ2-7 TRBV6-6 few TGTGCCAGCAACCGACAGGTTACCTACGAGCAGTACTTC CASNRQVTYEQYF
NA TRBJ1-2 TRBV6-5 NA TGTGCCAGCAGTAACAACCATGGCTACACCTTC CASSNNHGYTF
NA TRBJ1-2 TRBV12-3/TRBV12-4 NA TGTGCCAGCTCCAAGTACCCACCAGCGGCATTGTCTAGCTACACCTTC CASSKYPPAALSSYTF
NA TRBJ1-2 TRBV6-6 NA TGTGCCAGCACATCCGACGGCTATGGCTACACCTTC CASTSDGYGYTF
TRBD1 TRBJ1-6 TRBV4-3 few TGCGCCAGCAGCGGACCCGGGACAGCTAATTCACCCCTCCACTTT CASSGPGTANSPLHF
NA TRBJ2-2 TRBV7-3 NA TGTGCCAGCAGCTCCCCGAGTTTCGGGGAGCTGTTTTTT CASSSPSFGELFF
NA TRBJ1-2 TRBV19 NA TGTGCCAGTAGTTGGGCAGCCTATGGCTACACCTTC CASSWAAYGYTF
TRBD1 TRBJ2-7 TRBV19 NA TGTGCCAGTAGTCCCAGGGGGATTACCTCCTACGAGCAGTACTTC CASSPRGITSYEQYF
NA TRBJ2-1 TRBV29-1 few TGCAGCGTTGGCGGGATCTACAATGAGCAGTTCTTC CSVGGIYNEQFF
TRBD1 TRBJ2-5 TRBV12-3/TRBV12-4 NA TGTGCCAGCAGCTTACAGGGGCGTCAAGAGACCCAGTACTTC CASSLQGRQETQYF
NA TRBJ2-7 TRBV6-6 NA TGTGCCACCACCTTAGCTGGATCCTACGAGCAGTACTTC CATTLAGSYEQYF
NA TRBJ1-1 TRBV5-1 NA TGCGCCAGCAGCTCACCAGTGAACACTGAAGCTTTCTTT CASSSPVNTEAFF
NA TRBJ2-2 TRBV11-2 NA TGTGCCAGCACCCTAGGGAGAATCACCAGGACCGGGGAGCTGTTTTTT CASTLGRITRTGELFF
NA TRBJ1-5 TRBV7-2 NA TGTGCCAGCGCACCGGAGGGGAATCAGCCCCAGCATTTT CASAPEGNQPQHF
NA TRBJ2-2 TRBV5-1 NA TGCGCCAGCAGCGAAGGGTTAGCGGCGAACACCGGGGAGCTGTTTTTT CASSEGLAANTGELFF
TRBD2 TRBJ2-4 TRBV7-9 NA TGTGCCAGCAGCTTAATTTCGGGACTAGCGGGTATAGCCAAAAACATTCAGTACTTC CASSLISGLAGIAKNIQYF
NA TRBJ2-5 TRBV15 many TGTGCCACCAGCAGAGCTCAGGCCCAAGAGACCCAGTACTTC CATSRAQAQETQYF
NA TRBJ2-7 TRBV13 few TGTGCCAGCAAAAGAGACAGGTTGGCGTACGAGCAGTACTTC CASKRDRLAYEQYF
NA TRBJ1-5 TRBV3-1 NA TGTGCCAGCAGCCATTCCACAGGGAGTCAGCCCCAGCATTTT CASSHSTGSQPQHF
NA TRBJ2-2 TRBV6-6 NA TGTGCCAGTTTGGGGGTTCCCGGGGAGCTGTTTTTT CASLGVPGELFF
NA TRBJ2-3 TRBV7-9 NA TGTGCCAGCAGCTTCAGCGCAAGCACAGATACGCAGTATTTT CASSFSASTDTQYF
NA TRBJ1-6 TRBV7-2 NA TGTGCCACAGGGATATGGGGTCTACTCAATTCACCCCTCCACTTT CATGIWGLLNSPLHF
NA TRBJ1-3 TRBV20-1 few TGCAGTGCTAGAGAGGGCTCTGGAAACACCATATATTTT CSAREGSGNTIYF
TRBD2 TRBJ2-1 TRBV12-3/TRBV12-4 NA TGTGCCAGCAGCGATACTAGCGGCTCCTACAATGAGCAGTTCTTC CASSDTSGSYNEQFF
NA TRBJ2-7 TRBV14 NA TGTGCCGGCAGCCAAGTCGGACAAGATTACGAGCAGTACTTC CAGSQVGQDYEQYF
NA TRBJ2-1 TRBV20-1 few TGCAGTGCTAGAGATCGGAGGTATGGGGAGCAGTTCTTC CSARDRRYGEQFF
TRBD1 TRBJ1-6 TRBV12-3/TRBV12-4 NA TGTGCCAGCAGTTTAGGAGGGACAGCCCATTCACCCCTCCACTTT CASSLGGTAHSPLHF
NA TRBJ1-5 TRBV6-2/TRBV6-3 few TGTGCCAGCAGCACCCCCTATCCAGAACAGCCCCAGCATTTT CASSTPYPEQPQHF
TRBD1 TRBJ1-1 TRBV12-3/TRBV12-4 few TGTGCCAGCAGCAGGACAGGGGGTGAAGCTTTCTTT CASSRTGGEAFF
NA TRBJ2-2 TRBV24-1 few TGTGCCACCAGTGATTCTGGCAGAAGGACCGGGGAGCTGTTTTTT CATSDSGRRTGELFF
NA TRBJ2-3 TRBV20-1 NA TGCAGTGCTAGAAGGTCTAGCTGGGATACGCAGTATTTT CSARRSSWDTQYF
NA TRBJ1-5 TRBV28 NA TGTGCCAGCAGTTTTATACGGGGATCGCGCAATCAGCCCCAGCATTTT CASSFIRGSRNQPQHF
NA TRBJ1-5 TRBV7-2 NA TGTGCCAGCAGGCGAGATAATCAGCCCCAGCATTTT CASRRDNQPQHF
TRBD1 TRBJ1-6 TRBV3-1 NA TGTGCCAGCAGCCAATGGATGGCAGGGGGGAATTCACCCCTCCACTTT CASSQWMAGGNSPLHF
NA TRBJ1-2 TRBV24-1 few TGTGCCACCAGTGCCTCGTCTGGGAGTTTCTATGGCTACACCTTC CATSASSGSFYGYTF
TRBD2 TRBJ2-7 TRBV6-5 NA TGTGCCAGCAGTTACGTAGCGGGAGTGTACGAGCAGTACTTC CASSYVAGVYEQYF
NA TRBJ1-2 TRBV5-1 many TGCGCCAGCAGCTTAGGGACCTCTCCTAAGCCCGATGGCTACACCTTC CASSLGTSPKPDGYTF
TRBD1 TRBJ1-2 TRBV12-3/TRBV12-4 few TGTGCCAGCAGTTTTGGGACAGGGCTCCATGGCTACACCTTC CASSFGTGLHGYTF
NA TRBJ1-4 TRBV20-1 few TGCAGTGCACGAGGGGGGTTTAATGAAAAACTGTTTTTT CSARGGFNEKLFF
TRBD1 TRBJ2-7 TRBV5-1 once TGCGCCAGCAGCTTAGGACAGGGCCACGAGCAGTACTTC CASSLGQGHEQYF
NA TRBJ2-1 TRBV11-2 few TGTGCCAGCGCCGCCTTAAAAGGGCGTTACAATGAGCAGTTCTTC CASAALKGRYNEQFF
NA TRBJ2-2 TRBV5-6 NA TGTGCCAGCAGCTTGGGGGACGGGGAGCTGTTTTTT CASSLGDGELFF
TRBD1 TRBJ1-5 TRBV19 few TGTGCCAGTAGTACCCTCGGACAGGGGAGGACGCCCCAGCATTTT CASSTLGQGRTPQHF
NA TRBJ2-7 TRBV10-3 NA TGTGCCATCAGGGGGCCCGGGAGAGAGAGGTACGAGCAGTACTTC CAIRGPGRERYEQYF
NA TRBJ1-4 TRBV18 NA TGTGCCAGCTCACCTGCCGGGTCTCGTAATGAAAAACTGTTTTTT CASSPAGSRNEKLFF
TRBD1 TRBJ1-6 TRBV6-2/TRBV6-3 few TGTGCCAGCAGGAAAGGGACAGAGAGCTCCTATAATTCACCCCTCCACTTT CASRKGTESSYNSPLHF
NA TRBJ1-6 TRBV27 NA TGTGCCAGCAGTTTACAGGGGAGATCCTATAATTCACCCCTCCACTTT CASSLQGRSYNSPLHF
NA TRBJ1-1 TRBV10-3 many TGTGCCATCAGCGTGATGGGGCGGAGGGGAAACACTGAAGCTTTCTTT CAISVMGRRGNTEAFF